These 3 T cell receptor beta chains came from one sample sequenced in a study of post-analysis software for immune sequencing data. Study-level findings and limits: Relative to controls, patients had several TRBV segments at higher frequency, with TRBV5-6, TRBV5-1 and TRBV20-1 among these.

Carried by the TCR beta cDNA libraries were unique molecular identifiers. Each CDR3 protein gets one entry after TCRdb re-called the PCR reads with MiXCR. The profile covers about 170,000 distinct CDR3 sequences, with about 30% appearing a single time and over 1.2% taken by the ten largest. No cognate antigen is known for these TCRs. Input material: blood. These receptors originate from a girl between 10 and 17 years old with multiple sclerosis.

This clonotype was found many times. This rearrangement joins TRBV6-6 to TRBJ2-5; 10 bases match TRBD2. The CDR3 loop spans 17 amino acids. J was trimmed by 5 bases and V by 6 bases; bases with no gene match: 15. Germline lookup yields CDR1 MNHNY and CDR2 SVGAGI (reference sequence). CDR3 sequence: CASRHFPGTSASETQYF. DNA of the CDR3: TGTGCCAGCAGACATTTTCCCGGGACTAGCGCCAGTGAGACCCAGTACTTC.

As to this clonotype: An end of the junction differs from the germline gene, which may be a read error. The rearrangement joins TRBV14 to TRBJ1-5, with D possibly TRBD1 on 6 matching bases. Germline V CDR1 and CDR2: SGHDN, FVKESK. The length of the CDR3 is 13 residues. Here the CDR3 reads CTSKGRGSQPQHF. CDR3 nucleotide sequence: TGTACCAGCAAAGGCAGGGGCAGCCAGCCCCAGCATTTT.

This chain links TRBV12-5 with TRBJ1-5; possibly TRBD1 for D (6 bases). The ends were cut back, 1 base at V and 6 bases at J, with 16 bases in the middle. Germline V gene sequence: CDR1 LGHNT, CDR2 FRNRAP. The CDR3 contains 16 residues. The CDR3 DNA reads as TGTGCTAGTGGTTTGGCCCCCGGGACAAACCTTCAGCCCCAGCATTTT. Its protein is CASGLAPGTNLQPQHF.